Included here is one TCR beta chain sequence, with context. The ends were cut back, 3 bases at V and 8 bases at J, with 16 bases in the middle. Germline V gene lookup returns CDR1 LNHNV and CDR2 YYDKDF (reference sequence). CDR3 length equals 14 residues. The sample belongs to a study of blood T cell repertoires in COVID-19. About the study: Sites across the United States, Italy and Spain contributed samples from acute and convalescent COVID-19.

The protocol was immunoSEQ multiplex PCR, while the TCRdb copy is restricted to in-frame clones and leaves out a portion. This sample has 190,000 or so clones, with about 90% found just once. The specimen sequenced was peripheral blood. The receptor's source is a woman aged 65 to 85 with acute or convalescent COVID-19. The chain combines TRBV15 with TRBJ1-2, with D possibly TRBD1 on 6 matching bases. CDR3: CATSRGGRVGGYTF. CDR3 DNA: TGTGCCACCAGCAGGGGGGGGCGGGTCGGCGGCTACACCTTC. The full variable domain, rest sourced from reference TRBV15 and TRBJ1-2, is DAMVIQNPRYQVTQFGKPVTLSCSQTLNHNVMYWYQQKSSQAPKLLFHYYDKDFNNEADTPDNFQSRRPNTSFCFLDIRSPGLGDTAMYLCATSRGGRVGGYTFGSGTRLTVV.